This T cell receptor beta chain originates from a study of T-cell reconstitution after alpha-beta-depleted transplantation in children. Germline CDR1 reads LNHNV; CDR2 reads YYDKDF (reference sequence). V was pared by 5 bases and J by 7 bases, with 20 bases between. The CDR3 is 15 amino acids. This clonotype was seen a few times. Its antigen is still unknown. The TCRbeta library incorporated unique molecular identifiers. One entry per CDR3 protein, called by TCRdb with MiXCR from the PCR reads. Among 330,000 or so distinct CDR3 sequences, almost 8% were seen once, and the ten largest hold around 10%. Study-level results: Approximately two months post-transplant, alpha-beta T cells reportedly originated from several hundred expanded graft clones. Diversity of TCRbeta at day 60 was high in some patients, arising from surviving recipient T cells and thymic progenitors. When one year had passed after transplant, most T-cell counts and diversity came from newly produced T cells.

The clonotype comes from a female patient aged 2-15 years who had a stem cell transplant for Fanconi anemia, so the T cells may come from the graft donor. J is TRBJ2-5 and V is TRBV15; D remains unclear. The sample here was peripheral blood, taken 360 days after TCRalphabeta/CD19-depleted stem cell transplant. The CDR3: CATSPRVASAVTQYF. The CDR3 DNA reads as TGTGCCACCAGCCCCCGGGTAGCCAGTGCGGTGACCCAGTACTTC.